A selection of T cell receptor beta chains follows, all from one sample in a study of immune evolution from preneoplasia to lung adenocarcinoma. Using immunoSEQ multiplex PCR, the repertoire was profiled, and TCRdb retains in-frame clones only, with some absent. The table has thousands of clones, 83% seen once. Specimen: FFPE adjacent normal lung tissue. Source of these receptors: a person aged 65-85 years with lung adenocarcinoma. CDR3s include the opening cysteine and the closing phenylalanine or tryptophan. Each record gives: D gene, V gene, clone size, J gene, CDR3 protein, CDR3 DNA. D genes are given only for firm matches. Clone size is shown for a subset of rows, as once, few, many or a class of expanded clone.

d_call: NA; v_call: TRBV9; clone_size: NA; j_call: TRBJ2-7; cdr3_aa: CASSGEERGGYEQYF; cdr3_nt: TGTGCCAGCTCCGGAGAGGAACGCGGAGGCTACGAGCAGTACTTC
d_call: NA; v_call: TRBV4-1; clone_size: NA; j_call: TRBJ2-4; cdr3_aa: CASRKDRFQYF; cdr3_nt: TGCGCCAGCAGAAAAGACAGATTTCAGTACTTC
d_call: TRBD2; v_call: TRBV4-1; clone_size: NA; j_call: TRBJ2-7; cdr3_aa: CASSQDSGTYEQYF; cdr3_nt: TGCGCCAGCAGCCAGGATAGCGGGACCTACGAGCAGTACTTC
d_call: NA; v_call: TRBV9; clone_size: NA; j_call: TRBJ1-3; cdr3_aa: CASSVAGSGNTIYF; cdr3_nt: TGTGCCAGCAGCGTAGCCGGTTCTGGAAACACCATATATTTT
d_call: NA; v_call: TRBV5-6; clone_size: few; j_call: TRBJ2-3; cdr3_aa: CASSFYRGASTDTQYF; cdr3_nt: TGTGCCAGCAGCTTCTATCGGGGAGCAAGCACAGATACGCAGTATTTT
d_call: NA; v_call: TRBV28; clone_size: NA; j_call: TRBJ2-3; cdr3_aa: CASSPPEKLTDTQYF; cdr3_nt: TGTGCCAGCAGTCCCCCCGAGAAACTCACAGATACGCAGTATTTT
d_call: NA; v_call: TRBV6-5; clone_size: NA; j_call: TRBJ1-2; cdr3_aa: CASREGGRGYTF; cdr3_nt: TGTGCCAGCAGGGAGGGGGGTCGTGGCTACACCTTC
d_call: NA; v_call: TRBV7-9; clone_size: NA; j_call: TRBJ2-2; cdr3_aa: CASSQGGLVTGELFF; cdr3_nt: TGTGCCAGCAGCCAGGGGGGCCTGGTGACCGGGGAGCTGTTTTTT
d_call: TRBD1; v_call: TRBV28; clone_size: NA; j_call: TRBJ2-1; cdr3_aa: CASRRQGREYNEQFF; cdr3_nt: TGTGCCAGCAGACGACAGGGGAGAGAGTACAATGAGCAGTTCTTC
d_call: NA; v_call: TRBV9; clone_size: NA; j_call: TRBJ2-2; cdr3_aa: CAGTGVHTGELFF; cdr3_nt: TGTGCCGGCACCGGGGTCCACACCGGGGAGCTGTTTTTT
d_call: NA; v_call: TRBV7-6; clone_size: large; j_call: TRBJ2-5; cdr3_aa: CASSPGIGGGEETQYF; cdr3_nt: TGTGCCAGCAGCCCAGGGATTGGGGGGGGCGAAGAGACCCAGTACTTC
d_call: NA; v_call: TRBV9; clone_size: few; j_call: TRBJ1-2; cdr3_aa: CASSVSDRQDYGYTF; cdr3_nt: TGTGCCAGCAGCGTAAGTGACCGACAGGACTATGGCTACACCTTC
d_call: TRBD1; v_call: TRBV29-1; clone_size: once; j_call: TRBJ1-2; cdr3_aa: CSVGTGIGYTF; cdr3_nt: TGCAGCGTTGGGACAGGGATTGGCTACACCTTC